The 14 T cell receptor beta chains below come from one sample, sequenced in a study of identifying expanded T cells in peripheral blood. Profiled with immunoSEQ multiplex PCR; TCRdb holds only in-frame clones, not every one. Here the sample spans 70,000 to 95,000 clones, 85% to 90% being singletons. Sequencing used blood. The source of these receptors is a person aged 18-70 years in good health.

This clone appeared once. This chain uses TRBV5-1 with TRBJ2-7; D tentatively reads TRBD1 or TRBD2 (5 bases each). Trimming took 5 bases from V and 5 from J, leaving 14 bases between them. Germline V CDR1 and CDR2: SGHRS, YFSETQ. This CDR3 is built from 13 residues. The DNA for the CDR3 is TGCGCCAGCAGGTTCGGGACCGTGAACGAGCAGTACTTC. The encoded protein is CASRFGTVNEQYF.

In DNA form, the CDR3 reads TGTGCCAGCAGGGTCAACGGGGGACAGGGTATGAATGGAAACACCATATATTTT. This gives the protein CASRVNGGQGMNGNTIYF. The chain combines TRBV6-4 with TRBJ1-3; TRBD1 agrees at 9 bases. This CDR3 contains 18 residues. CDR1 MRHNA and CDR2 SNTAGT come from the germline V gene. J was trimmed by 3 bases and V by 6 bases; bases with no gene match: 15.

This clone is a singleton in its sample. This chain links TRBV5-1 with TRBJ2-7, with 7 bases fitting TRBD1. J gave up 0 bases and V 4 bases, and 4 bases lay outside the gene matches. The germline V gene encodes CDR1 SGHRS and CDR2 YFSETQ. CDR3 size: 14 residues. CDR3 sequence: CASSPDRISYEQYF. CDR3 DNA sequence: TGCGCCAGCAGCCCGGACAGGATCTCCTACGAGCAGTACTTC.

The chain is built from TRBV7-8 and TRBJ2-7; D not resolved. Deletions cut 3 bases from V and 3 bases from J, with 6 bases between. This CDR3 is built from 12 residues. Germline V gene sequence: CDR1 SGHVS, CDR2 FQNEAQ. For the CDR3, the DNA is TGTGCCAGCAGCTTTGTCAACTACGAGCAGTACTTC. Encoded protein: CASSFVNYEQYF.

The genes are TRBV19 and TRBJ2-3; 7 bases map to TRBD2. Unmatched junction bases numbered 3, after V lost 3 bases and J lost 0 bases. The CDR3 has 15 amino acids. In germline, CDR1 is LNHDA, CDR2 SQIVND (reference sequence). CDR3 loop: CASSMSGVSTDTQYF. The CDR3 coding sequence is TGTGCCAGTAGTATGAGCGGGGTTAGCACAGATACGCAGTATTTT.

The rearrangement uses TRBV7-8 and TRBJ2-7; weak D call: TRBD1 (6 bases). The CDR3 consists of 13 residues. V lost 1 base and J 6 bases, leaving 10 bases between the germline ends. Germline CDR1 and CDR2: SGHVS and FQNEAQ. CDR3 amino acids: CASSLDREREQYF. DNA for the CDR3: TGTGCCAGCAGCTTAGACAGGGAGCGCGAGCAGTACTTC.

The chain uses TRBV6-4 and TRBJ2-1; 7 bases are a match to TRBD1. V lost 6 bases, J lost 0 bases, and 8 bases stayed unmatched. CDR1 and CDR2 from the germline V gene are MRHNA and SNTAGT. CDR3 length equals 16 residues. CDR3 sequence reads: CASRTGWVSSYNEQFF. CDR3 DNA: TGTGCCAGCAGGACAGGGTGGGTCAGCTCCTACAATGAGCAGTTCTTC.

This rearrangement joins TRBV5-1 to TRBJ1-3; possible D gene TRBD1, 5 bases. The germline V gene encodes CDR1 SGHRS and CDR2 YFSETQ. This CDR3 spans 16 amino acids. Deletions cut 0 bases from V and 0 bases from J, with 10 bases between. This chain's CDR3 is CASSLGSGSSGNTIYF. The CDR3 nucleotides are TGCGCCAGCAGCTTGGGATCAGGGAGCTCTGGAAACACCATATATTTT.

The chain joins TRBV5-1 to TRBJ2-1; 10 nucleotides match TRBD1. CDR3 length: 14 residues. With V trimmed by 5 bases and J by 6 bases, 5 bases remained unmatched. Germline V gene lookup returns CDR1 SGHRS and CDR2 YFSETQ. This chain's CDR3 is CASRSGTGVNEQFF. The CDR3 nucleotides read TGCGCCAGCAGATCCGGGACAGGGGTCAATGAGCAGTTCTTC.

The V and J genes are TRBV30 and TRBJ2-7; D is perhaps TRBD1 or TRBD2 (5 bases each). Trimming took off 5 bases at V and 2 bases at J, with 19 bases between the two ends. Germline assignment: CDR1 GTSNPN and CDR2 SVGIG (reference sequence). The CDR3 is 15 residues long. Here the CDR3 reads CAWHTPAPGPYEQYF. The CDR3 DNA is TGTGCCTGGCACACCCCCGCCCCGGGGCCCTACGAGCAGTACTTC.

The genes are TRBV9 and TRBJ2-7; no clear D gene. The germline V gene encodes CDR1 SGDLS and CDR2 YYNGEE. Trimming took off 0 bases at V and 4 bases at J, with 8 bases between the two ends. CDR3 size: 13 residues. The CDR3 region is CASSVDEGYEQYF. Written as DNA, the CDR3 is TGTGCCAGCAGCGTAGATGAAGGGTACGAGCAGTACTTC.

CDR3 DNA: TGTGCCAGCTCACCACCTGGGTTGGGGGGAAACGAGCAGTACTTC. Its protein product is CASSPPGLGGNEQYF. This chain uses TRBV18 with TRBJ2-7; perhaps TRBD2 as D (6 bases). The V gene lost 0 bases and the J gene lost 5 bases, with 14 bases spanning the gap. This CDR3 has 15 residues. Germline loops: CDR1 KGHSH, CDR2 LQKENI.

V gene TRBV10-2 combines with J gene TRBJ1-2; 7 bases fit TRBD1. Germline loops: CDR1 WSHSY, CDR2 SAAADI. The junction had 6 bases not matched to a gene; V was cut back by 8 bases and J by 9 bases. The length of the CDR3 is 11 residues. The CDR3: CASARQGRYTF. CDR3 sequence (DNA): TGCGCCAGCGCCAGACAGGGCCGCTACACCTTC.

This chain uses TRBV6-5 with TRBJ1-5, with D possibly TRBD1 on 5 matching bases. CDR3 length equals 15 residues. Germline loops: CDR1 MNHEY, CDR2 SVGAGI. V was shortened by 7 bases and J by 7 bases, with 20 bases between the two germline ends. The CDR3 reads CASTPPGPRPQPQHF. The CDR3 DNA sequence: TGTGCCAGCACCCCCCCGGGACCTCGGCCCCAGCCCCAGCATTTT.